This is a list of T cell receptor beta chains from one sample in a study of T cell repertoires in cytomegalovirus infection. MiXCR, run by TCRdb on the reads, gives a single entry per CDR3 protein. The sample has about 490,000 distinct CDR3 sequences, approximately 17% seen once. Specimen: CD8+ T cells from PBMCs. Source of these receptors: a human donor in good health (CMV status not recorded). Some clones in this sample may be carry-over from other donors' samples. Each CDR3 is given with its conserved first and last residue. A D gene is named only where the DNA matches it firmly. Not every row has a clone size; where given, it reads once, few, many or a size class.

D gene	clone size	V gene	J gene	CDR3 protein	CDR3 DNA
.	few	TRBV4-1	TRBJ1-5	CASSQGPFNQPQHF	TGCGCCAGCAGCCAGGGCCCATTCAATCAGCCCCAGCATTTT
.	few	TRBV29-1	TRBJ2-2	CSVEGLSPGELFF	TGCAGCGTTGAAGGGCTTTCTCCCGGGGAGCTGTTTTTT
TRBD1	many	TRBV12-3/TRBV12-4	TRBJ2-7	CASSLSRDRVGYEQYF	TGTGCCAGCAGTTTGAGCCGGGACAGGGTCGGCTACGAGCAGTACTTC
.	many	TRBV5-6	TRBJ2-3	CASSRFDSSDTQYF	TGTGCCAGCAGCAGGTTCGACAGCTCAGATACGCAGTATTTT
TRBD2	.	TRBV3-1	TRBJ2-3	CASSQEPGLVEADMQYF	TGTGCCAGCAGCCAAGAGCCCGGACTAGTTGAGGCAGATATGCAGTATTTT
TRBD2	.	TRBV4-1	TRBJ2-7	CASSQATAGGTYEQYF	TGCGCCAGCAGCCAAGCAACGGCGGGGGGGACCTACGAGCAGTACTTC
.	few	TRBV7-4	TRBJ2-5	CASSTRLGETQYF	TGTGCCAGCAGCACACGACTGGGAGAGACCCAGTACTTC
.	.	TRBV14	TRBJ2-2	CASSQYSPNTGELFF	TGTGCCAGCAGCCAATACAGTCCGAACACCGGGGAGCTGTTTTTT
TRBD2	many	TRBV27	TRBJ2-7	CASSRTSAYEQYF	TGTGCCAGCAGCCGGACTAGCGCCTACGAGCAGTACTTC
TRBD1	many	TRBV11-2	TRBJ2-2	CASSSPTDRANTGELFF	TGTGCCAGCAGCTCACCGACGGACAGGGCCAACACCGGGGAGCTGTTTTTT
TRBD1	many	TRBV12-3/TRBV12-4	TRBJ1-5	CASSLVQGTNQPQHF	TGTGCCAGCAGTTTAGTACAGGGGACAAATCAGCCCCAGCATTTT
TRBD1	once	TRBV9	TRBJ2-5	CASSPRQGMETQYF	TGTGCCAGCAGCCCCAGACAGGGGATGGAGACCCAGTACTTC
.	many	TRBV7-2	TRBJ2-3	CASSLVGLGPSTDTQYF	TGTGCCAGCAGCTTAGTTGGTCTAGGCCCCAGCACAGATACGCAGTATTTT
.	many	TRBV11-2	TRBJ1-5	CASSLGSIGGYSNQPQHF	TGTGCCAGCAGCTTAGGGTCCATCGGCGGTTATAGCAATCAGCCCCAGCATTTT
TRBD2	few	TRBV15	TRBJ2-5	CATSRGSGSGETQYF	TGTGCCACCAGCAGAGGTAGCGGGAGCGGGGAGACCCAGTACTTC
TRBD1	.	TRBV7-9	TRBJ2-7	CASSAGQASEQYF	TGTGCCAGCAGCGCAGGACAGGCGTCCGAGCAGTACTTC
.	few	TRBV27	TRBJ1-1	CASRKGITEAFF	TGTGCCTCTCGTAAGGGGATCACTGAAGCTTTCTTT
TRBD1	many	TRBV7-9	TRBJ1-5	CASSLDRGRANQPQHF	TGTGCCAGCAGCTTAGACAGGGGGCGAGCGAATCAGCCCCAGCATTTT
TRBD1	many	TRBV7-9	TRBJ2-5	CASSEGQGPETQYF	TGTGCCAGCAGCGAGGGACAGGGCCCGGAGACCCAGTACTTC
TRBD2	many	TRBV7-3	TRBJ2-5	CASSYQGGPETQYF	TGTGCCAGCAGCTACCAGGGAGGGCCGGAGACCCAGTACTTC
.	many	TRBV19	TRBJ1-5	CASSIGGGSNQPQHF	TGTGCCAGTAGTATCGGGGGAGGGAGCAATCAGCCCCAGCATTTT
.	.	TRBV11-2	TRBJ1-4	CASSLAGLDEKLFF	TGTGCCAGCAGCTTAGCGGGACTGGATGAAAAACTGTTTTTT
TRBD1	many	TRBV11-2	TRBJ1-2	CASSFPGQNYGYTF	TGTGCCAGCAGTTTCCCGGGACAGAACTATGGCTACACCTTC